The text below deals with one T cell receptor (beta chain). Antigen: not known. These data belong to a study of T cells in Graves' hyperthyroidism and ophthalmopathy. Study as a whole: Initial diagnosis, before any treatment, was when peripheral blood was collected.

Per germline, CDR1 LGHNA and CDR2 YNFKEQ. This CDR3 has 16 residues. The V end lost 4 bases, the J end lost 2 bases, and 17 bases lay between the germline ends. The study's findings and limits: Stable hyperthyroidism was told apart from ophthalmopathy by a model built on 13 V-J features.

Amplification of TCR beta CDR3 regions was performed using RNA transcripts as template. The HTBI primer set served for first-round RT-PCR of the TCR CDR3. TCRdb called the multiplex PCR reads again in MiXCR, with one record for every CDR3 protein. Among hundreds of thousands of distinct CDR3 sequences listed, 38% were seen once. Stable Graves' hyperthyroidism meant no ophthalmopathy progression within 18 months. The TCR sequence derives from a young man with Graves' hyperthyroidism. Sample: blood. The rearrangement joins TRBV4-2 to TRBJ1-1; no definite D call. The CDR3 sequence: CASSPQVWTLNTEAFF. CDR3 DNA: TGTGCCAGCAGCCCACAAGTATGGACGCTTAACACTGAAGCTTTCTTT.